This T cell receptor beta chain was identified during a study of blood T cells in healthy people across ages. For the second PCR, which ran for roughly 7 to 11 cycles, a sample-barcoded 5' primer and a J-beta primer mix were used. TCRdb re-analysed the 5' RACE reads in MiXCR, keeping a single row per CDR3 protein. This sample has hundreds of thousands of distinct CDR3 sequences, with approximately 30% found just once. The CDR3 sequence is 11 residues long. Trimming took 5 bases from V and 3 from J, leaving 8 bases between them. Germline-derived CDR1 and CDR2 are DFQATT and SNEGSKA (reference sequence).

This clonotype was obtained from a woman of 80 years or more in good health. The sequenced sample was blood. This chain connects TRBV20-1 to TRBJ2-7, with D possibly being TRBD1 (5 bases). CDR3 sequence (DNA): TGCAGTGCTTCCACAGGCTACGAGCAGTACTTC. Amino acid sequence: CSASTGYEQYF.